The following is a TCR beta chain sequence with its context. Antigen unknown. The germline gives CDR1 MDHEN, CDR2 SYDVKM. V shed 2 bases and J shed 11 bases, with 7 bases lying between them. The CDR3 totals 11 residues. Original analysis: In the immunoSEQ data, sequences were junction-only and lacked quality scores, so filtering differed. Profiled with immunoSEQ multiplex PCR; TCRdb holds only in-frame clones, not every one. V and J calls and clone size follow that table, whereas D and trimming were derived from the DNA. The top ten clones hold 0.36% of a sample with approximately 1.5 million clones, 98% of them seen once. This entry comes from a study of shared clonotypes between healthy human individuals. Study in general: Used for every donor were three CD4 naive, three CD4 memory, two CD8 naive and one CD8 memory plate.

Overall study findings and caveats: Unshared clonotypes carried lower generation probabilities than those common to all four donors.

The TCR comes from a man between 25 and 39 years old in good health. Sequencing was carried out using naive CD4+ T cells sorted from blood. The sample's subset: CD45RA+ positively selected. V and J are TRBV28 and TRBJ2-1; D might be TRBD1 or TRBD2, each matching 5 bases. DNA of the CDR3: TGTGCCAGCAGTTTAGGGACCCAGCAGTTCTTC. The encoded protein is CASSLGTQQFF.